One and the same sample provided the 4 T cell receptor beta chains below, sequenced in a study of metastatic and nonmetastatic thyroid tumors. Using MiXCR, TCRdb re-called clones from the PCR reads. The table lists about 2,600 clones, 25% to 30% of them singletons, with about a fifth in the top ten. All patients were untreated before thyroid surgery. Input material: tumor tissue. These receptors came from a female donor with papillary thyroid cancer or a benign thyroid nodule (not recorded which). Some clones in this sample may be carry-over from other donors' samples.

This clone was recorded a few times. At one boundary the junction diverges from the germline segment, which might be a read error. The gene calls are TRBV7-3 and TRBJ2-1; 7 nucleotides line up with TRBD1. Germline V CDR1 and CDR2: SGHTA, FQGTGA. This CDR3 spans 15 amino acids. The CDR3 DNA is TGTGCCAGCAGGAAGGCAGGGGGAAGCGGAGATGAACAGTTCTTC. This sequence encodes CASRKAGGSGDEQFF.

Judged by abundance, this clone is large. The sample has other DNA sequences that encode this CDR3 too. The rearrangement uses TRBV20-1 and TRBJ1-1; no firm D call. The germline CDR1 and CDR2 sequences are DFQATT and SNEGSKA (reference sequence). The CDR3 contains 15 residues. Trimming removed 1 base at V and 0 bases at J, with 12 bases between. The CDR3 is CSARVGGSMNTEAFF. The CDR3 DNA sequence: TGCAGTGCTAGAGTGGGCGGTAGCATGAACACTGAAGCTTTCTTT.

This clone appeared a few times. V usage is TRBV28 and J usage is TRBJ2-5; D is uncertain. CDR1 MDHEN and CDR2 SYDVKM come from the germline V gene. The CDR3 totals 13 residues. Trimming pared 6 bases from V and 0 bases from J, leaving 8 bases between. DNA for the CDR3: TGTGCCAGCAGGGCACAAAACCAAGAGACCCAGTACTTC. This gives the protein CASRAQNQETQYF. Complete variable domain (other parts from reference TRBV28 and TRBJ2-5): DVKVTQSSRYLVKRTGEKVFLECVQDMDHENMFWYRQDPGLGLRLIYFSYDVKMKEKGDIPEGYSVSREKKERFSLILESASTNQTSMYLCASRAQNQETQYFGPGTRLLVL.

This clone was seen a few times. The J gene is TRBJ2-7, the V gene TRBV11-3, with D unclear. V was cut by 0 bases and J by 0 bases, with 6 bases left in between. The CDR3 runs to 14 residues. Looked up from germline, CDR1 is SGHNT and CDR2 is YENEEA. In nucleotides, the CDR3 is TGTGCCAGCAGCTTAGATACAGACTCCTACGAGCAGTACTTC. Translated: CASSLDTDSYEQYF.